The T cell receptor (beta chain) under discussion was sequenced for a study of cytomegalovirus exposure and HLA in healthy donors. Across the whole study: Of about 390 genotyped donors, roughly 81% grouped in the Caucasian-associated ancestry cluster.

PCR involved 60 Vbeta and 13 Jbeta primers. The table came from immunoSEQ multiplex PCR; TCRdb's copy has only in-frame clones and leaves some out. The data hold 100,000 to 150,000 clones, with 74% observed a single time. V shed 3 bases and J 3 bases; nucleotides not matched to a gene: 7. Germline CDR1 is LNHNV and CDR2 is YYDKDF (reference sequence). This CDR3 contains 16 residues. V and J are TRBV15 and TRBJ2-3; 9 positions match TRBD2. Specimen: PBMCs. The origin of this receptor is a woman in her fifties or sixties in good health and CMV-seropositive. CDR3 nucleotide sequence: TGTGCCACCAGCAGCCCCTTGACTAGCGGTACAGATACGCAGTATTTT. This translates into CATSSPLTSGTDTQYF.